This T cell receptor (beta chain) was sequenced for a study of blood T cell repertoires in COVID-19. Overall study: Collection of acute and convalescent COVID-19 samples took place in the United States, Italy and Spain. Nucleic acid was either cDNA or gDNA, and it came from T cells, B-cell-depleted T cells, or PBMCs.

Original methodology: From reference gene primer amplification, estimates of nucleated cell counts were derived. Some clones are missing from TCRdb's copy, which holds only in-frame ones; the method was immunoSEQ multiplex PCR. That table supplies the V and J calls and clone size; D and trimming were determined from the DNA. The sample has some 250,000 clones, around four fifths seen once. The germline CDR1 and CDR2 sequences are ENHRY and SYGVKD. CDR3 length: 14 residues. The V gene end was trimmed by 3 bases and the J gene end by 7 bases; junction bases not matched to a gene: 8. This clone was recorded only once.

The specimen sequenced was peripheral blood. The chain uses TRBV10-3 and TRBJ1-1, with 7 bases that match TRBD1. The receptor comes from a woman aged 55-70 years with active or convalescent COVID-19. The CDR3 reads CAISELGQGGEAFF. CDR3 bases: TGTGCCATCAGTGAATTGGGCCAGGGGGGTGAAGCTTTCTTT.